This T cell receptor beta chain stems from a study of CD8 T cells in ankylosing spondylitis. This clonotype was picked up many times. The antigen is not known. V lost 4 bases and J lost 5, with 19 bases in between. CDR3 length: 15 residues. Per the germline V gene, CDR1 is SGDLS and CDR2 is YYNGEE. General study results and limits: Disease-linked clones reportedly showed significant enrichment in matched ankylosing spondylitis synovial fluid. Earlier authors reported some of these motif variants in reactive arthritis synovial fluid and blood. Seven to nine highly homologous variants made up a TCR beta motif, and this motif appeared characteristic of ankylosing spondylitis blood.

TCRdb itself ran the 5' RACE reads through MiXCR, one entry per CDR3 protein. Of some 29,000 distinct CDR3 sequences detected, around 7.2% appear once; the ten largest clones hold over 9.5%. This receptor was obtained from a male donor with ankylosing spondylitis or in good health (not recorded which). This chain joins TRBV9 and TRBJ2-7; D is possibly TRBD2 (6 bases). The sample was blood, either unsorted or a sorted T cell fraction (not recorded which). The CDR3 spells CASSPQGTGVDEQYF. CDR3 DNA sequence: TGTGCCAGCAGCCCCCAAGGAACGGGGGTGGACGAGCAGTACTTC.